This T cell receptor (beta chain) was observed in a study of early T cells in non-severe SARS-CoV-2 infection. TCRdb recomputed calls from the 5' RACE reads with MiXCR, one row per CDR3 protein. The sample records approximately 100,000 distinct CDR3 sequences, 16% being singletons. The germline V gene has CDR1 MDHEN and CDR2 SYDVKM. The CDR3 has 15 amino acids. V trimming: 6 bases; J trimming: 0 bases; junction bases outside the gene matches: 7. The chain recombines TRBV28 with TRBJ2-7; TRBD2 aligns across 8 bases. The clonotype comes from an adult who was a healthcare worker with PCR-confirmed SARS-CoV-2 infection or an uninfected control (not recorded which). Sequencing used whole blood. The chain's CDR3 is CASRVSGVRSYEQYF. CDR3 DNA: TGTGCCAGCAGGGTTAGCGGGGTACGCTCCTACGAGCAGTACTTC.